This TCR beta chain stems from a study of response to subunit inactivated influenza vaccine. CDR1 is ENHRY, CDR2 SYGVKD, per germline. The CDR3 covers 16 residues. V dropped 0 bases and J dropped 4 bases, with 16 bases sitting between them. One entry per CDR3 protein, called by TCRdb with MiXCR from the RT-PCR reads. Altogether 540,000 or so distinct CDR3 sequences are present, under 15% being singletons, with the ten largest covering around 13%. Findings and limits, study-wide: Researchers suggested that each seasonal influenza vaccination recruits few new T cells.

As for this clonotype: The antigen is unknown.

The genes are TRBV10-3 and TRBJ2-7; possible D gene TRBD1, 6 bases. The clonotype originates from a man aged 45 to 65 who received an inactivated influenza vaccine. The input for sequencing was PBMCs from blood, taken roughly 6 weeks after vaccination. CDR3 region: CAISESRAGVGYEQYF. The CDR3 DNA is TGTGCCATCAGTGAGTCTAGGGCAGGGGTAGGATACGAGCAGTACTTC.